Following are 5 T cell receptor beta chains from one sample sequenced in a study of shared clonotypes between healthy human individuals. Assay used: immunoSEQ multiplex PCR; TCRdb lists only in-frame clones, some missing. The table lists about 2.3 million clones, approximately 90% of them singletons. The specimen sequenced was naive CD4+ T cells from PBMCs. Subset specified: CD45RA+ positively selected. Receptor source: a man younger than 35 in good health. Some clones in this sample may be carry-over from other donors' samples.

This clone was seen more than once but under ten times. The V and J genes are TRBV7-2 and TRBJ1-1, with D possibly matching TRBD1 (5 bases). The ends were cut back, 5 bases at V and 6 bases at J, with 13 bases in the middle. From germline, CDR1 is SGHTA and CDR2 FQGNSA. The CDR3 is 13 residues long. This CDR3 is CASSRTGPPEAFF. CDR3 sequence (DNA): TGTGCCAGCAGCCGTACAGGCCCACCTGAAGCTTTCTTT.

This chain connects TRBV7-9 to TRBJ1-1, with unresolved D. The V gene lost 3 bases and the J gene lost 0 bases, with 11 bases spanning the gap. CDR1 is SEHNR and CDR2 is FQNEAQ in the germline V gene (reference sequence). The CDR3 spans 15 residues. The CDR3 nucleotides are TGTGCCAGCAGCTTTAGCCAGAACATGAACACTGAAGCTTTCTTT. It codes for CASSFSQNMNTEAFF.

On this clone itself: The sample holds other DNA sequences that translate to the same CDR3. V gene TRBV5-6 combines with J gene TRBJ1-5; D unresolved. Germline loops: CDR1 SGHDT, CDR2 YYEEEE. Trimming left V 0 bases short and J 4 bases short, with 5 bases between. The CDR3 has 13 amino acids. Written as DNA, the CDR3 is TGTGCCAGCAGCTTGGGCCCTAATCAGCCCCAGCATTTT. It translates to CASSLGPNQPQHF.

The V and J genes are TRBV12-2 and TRBJ2-1; TRBD2, the table's D call, lacks a check against the DNA. TRBV12-2 is noted as a pseudogene. This CDR3 is built from 16 residues. CDR3: CASRIPGGVRFNEQFF. The DNA of the CDR3 is TGTGCAAGTCGCATACCTGGGGGGGTTCGTTTCAATGAGCAGTTCTTC.

The V call is TRBV7-2, the J call TRBJ2-7, with a weak D call TRBD1 (6 bases). With 5 bases removed from V and 2 bases from J, the gap between germline ends came to 16 bases. The CDR3 totals 15 residues. Germline V gene lookup returns CDR1 SGHTA and CDR2 FQGNSA. This CDR3 reads CASSLAGTNAYEQYF. For the CDR3, the DNA is TGTGCCAGCAGCCTTGCCGGGACAAATGCCTACGAGCAGTACTTC.